This T cell receptor (beta chain) comes out of a study of tumor-infiltrating lymphocytes in primary liver carcinoma. Study information: There were roughly 3.5 to 7.13 million productive TCRbeta reads per sample, a yield similar across tissue types.

CDR1 is SGHAT and CDR2 is FQDESV in the germline V gene (reference sequence). The CDR3 length is 15 residues. In the case of this clonotype: Its ends do not fully match the called genes, so a read error is possible.

They got blood RNA out of unsorted whole blood and also pulled out germline DNA. From around 0.5 ug total RNA, TCR beta cDNA was generated with a primer in the constant region. Researchers made the TCR beta libraries by running three nested multiplex PCR rounds with slightly modified ARM-PCR. TRBV1-TRBV30 forward primers paired with a C-beta reverse primer drove the first two PCR rounds, about 10 cycles each. TCRdb reprocessed the multiplex PCR reads via MiXCR and lists one record per CDR3 protein. The sample consists of almost 200,000 distinct CDR3 sequences, 65% of them appearing once. What was sequenced was peripheral blood. The chain joins TRBV11-1 to TRBJ2-7; 14 bases line up with TRBD2. This TCR was sampled from a woman aged 60-75 years with primary liver carcinoma and hepatitis B virus infection. The CDR3 here is CGSSVGLAGDYEQYF. For the CDR3, the DNA is TGTGGCAGCAGCGTGGGACTAGCGGGAGACTACGAGCAGTACTTC.